The 8 T cell receptor beta chains in this list originate from one sample, sequenced in a study of T cell responses to AZD1222 COVID-19 vaccine. Measured with immunoSEQ multiplex PCR; TCRdb has only the in-frame clones, and not every one. The table has 66,000 or so clones, roughly 84% seen once. The source was peripheral blood, collected on day 0 of AZD1222 vaccination. These receptors were obtained from an adult in good health.

V and J are TRBV30 and TRBJ1-5; a possible D gene is TRBD1 (6 bases). CDR3 length: 15 amino acids. The ends were cut back, 0 bases at V and 5 bases at J, with 14 bases in the middle. Germline V CDR1 and CDR2: GTSNPN, SVGIG (reference sequence). The CDR3 spells CAWSVGQGTYQPQHF. The CDR3 DNA follows: TGTGCCTGGAGTGTAGGGCAGGGGACCTATCAGCCCCAGCATTTT.

This clone was seen a handful of times. J is TRBJ1-1 and V is TRBV18; 8 bases are a match to TRBD1. Germline trimming cut 2 bases from V and 2 bases from J; bases unmatched to any gene: 7. The CDR3 has 16 amino acids. Germline V CDR1 and CDR2: KGHSH, LQKENI. Here the CDR3 DNA reads TGTGCCAGCTCACCATATTCGACAGGGGTAAACACTGAAGCTTTCTTT. It is translated as CASSPYSTGVNTEAFF.

This clone was detected a few times. The V call is TRBV30, the J call TRBJ1-4; 7 positions agree with TRBD1. With 3 bases clipped from V and 6 bases from J, the junction kept 4 bases outside the gene matches. The CDR3 totals 13 residues. Germline CDR1 is GTSNPN and CDR2 is SVGIG (reference sequence). The CDR3 nucleotides read TGTGCCTGGAGGGTTCAGGGGGATGAAAAACTGTTTTTT. This gives the protein CAWRVQGDEKLFF. Full variable domain (outside the CDR3, taken from reference TRBV30 and TRBJ1-4): SQTIHQWPATLVQPVGSPLSLECTVEGTSNPNLYWYRQAAGRGLQLLFYSVGIGQISSEVPQNLSASRPQDRQFILSSKKLLLSDSGFYLCAWRVQGDEKLFFGSGTQLSVL.

CDR3: CASSRDDYYTEAFF. The CDR3 nucleotides are TGTGCCAGTAGTAGGGACGATTATTACACTGAAGCTTTCTTT. This chain connects TRBV19 to TRBJ1-1; D perhaps matches TRBD1 (5 bases). Germline V CDR1 and CDR2: LNHDA, SQIVND (reference sequence). Trimming pared 4 bases from V and 3 bases from J, leaving 12 bases between. The CDR3 has 14 residues.

This clone was seen a single time. V gene TRBV9 combines with J gene TRBJ2-1, with D perhaps matching TRBD2 (6 bases). CDR3 size: 15 residues. Germline V lookup: CDR1 SGDLS, CDR2 YYNGEE. The V end was cut by 4 bases, the J end by 7 bases, with 18 bases between. CDR3 sequence reads: CASSTGTPFGNEQFF. The DNA of the CDR3 is TGTGCCAGCAGCACCGGGACTCCTTTTGGGAATGAGCAGTTCTTC.

The chain recombines TRBV27 with TRBJ2-2; D is possibly TRBD2 (6 bases). V gave up 4 bases and J gave up 0 bases, with 6 bases separating them. The V gene's germline CDR1 is MNHEY and CDR2 SMNVEV (reference sequence). The CDR3 is 14 residues long. This CDR3 is CASSWGANTGELFF. In DNA form, the CDR3 reads TGTGCCAGCAGTTGGGGGGCGAACACCGGGGAGCTGTTTTTT.

About this clone itself: The sample has other DNA sequences that encode this CDR3 too. V is TRBV7-9 and J is TRBJ1-1; D gene uncertain. The V gene's germline CDR1 is SEHNR and CDR2 FQNEAQ (reference sequence). This CDR3 region has 13 residues. With 3 bases removed from V and 3 bases from J, the gap between germline ends came to 8 bases. CDR3 nucleotides: TGTGCCAGCAGCTTGAACCGGGACACTGAAGCTTTCTTT. Encoded protein: CASSLNRDTEAFF.

This CDR3 is CASSFTPNTEAFF. CDR3 DNA sequence: TGTGCCAGCAGTTTTACACCGAACACTGAAGCTTTCTTT. V is TRBV12-3 or TRBV12-4 and J is TRBJ1-1, with D unresolved. V was shortened by 3 bases and J by 1 base, with 6 bases between the two germline ends. This CDR3 region has 13 residues.